This is a list of T cell receptor beta chains from one sample in a study of cytomegalovirus exposure and HLA in healthy donors. Measured with immunoSEQ multiplex PCR; TCRdb has only the in-frame clones, and not every one. Among 150,000 to 200,000 clones listed, about 85% were seen once. The sequencing input was PBMCs. These receptors all stem from a man aged 18-30 years in good health and CMV-seropositive. The CDR3 runs from the conserved cysteine through the conserved F or W. The D gene is left open where the match is weak. The size field is filled for only some rows; it gives once, few, many or a size class.

v_gene,j_gene,d_gene,abundance,CDR3aa,CDR3nt
TRBV11-2,TRBJ2-2,TRBD1,NA,CASSFQGANGELFF,TGTGCCAGCAGCTTTCAGGGGGCTAACGGGGAGCTGTTTTTT
TRBV11-2,TRBJ2-7,TRBD1,NA,CASSLFDRAYEQYF,TGTGCCAGCAGCTTATTTGACAGGGCATACGAGCAGTACTTC
TRBV7-3,TRBJ2-1,NA,once,CASSLLRGHNEQFF,TGTGCCAGCAGCTTATTGCGGGGGCACAATGAGCAGTTCTTC
TRBV27,TRBJ2-7,NA,once,CASSLSTAYEQYF,TGTGCCAGCAGCCTATCGACAGCCTACGAGCAGTACTTC
TRBV30,TRBJ1-2,NA,NA,CAWSRQGGYTF,TGTGCCTGGTCACGTCAGGGTGGCTACACCTTC
TRBV7-2,TRBJ2-2,TRBD1,NA,CASSRRTGGLTGELFF,TGTGCCAGCAGCCGCAGGACAGGGGGCCTCACCGGGGAGCTGTTTTTT
TRBV2,TRBJ1-2,TRBD1,NA,CASIWDRDYGYTF,TGTGCCAGCATCTGGGACAGGGATTATGGCTACACCTTC
TRBV9,TRBJ1-6,NA,NA,CASSVEPGKNSPLHF,TGTGCCAGCAGCGTAGAGCCAGGGAAGAATTCACCCCTCCACTTT
TRBV14,TRBJ2-2,NA,NA,CASSQDWRLASSGELFF,TGTGCCAGCAGCCAAGATTGGCGCCTAGCTTCCTCCGGGGAGCTGTTTTTT
TRBV18,TRBJ1-3,NA,NA,CASSPRADSGNTIYF,TGTGCCAGCTCACCCAGGGCCGACTCTGGAAACACCATATATTTT
TRBV4-1,TRBJ2-1,TRBD1,NA,CASSQAAGTAYNEQFF,TGCGCCAGCAGCCAGGCCGCCGGGACAGCCTACAATGAGCAGTTCTTC
TRBV7-9,TRBJ1-2,TRBD1,NA,CASSLAGGQEYGYTF,TGTGCCAGCAGCTTAGCGGGGGGACAGGAGTATGGCTACACCTTC
TRBV28,TRBJ2-7,TRBD1,NA,CASTPPGQASSYEQYF,TGTGCCAGCACCCCCCCCGGACAGGCGAGCTCCTACGAGCAGTACTTC
TRBV11-2,TRBJ1-3,NA,NA,CASSLKRGGSGNTIYF,TGTGCCAGCAGCTTAAAACGAGGGGGTAGTGGAAACACCATATATTTT
TRBV27,TRBJ2-5,TRBD2,once,CASSLRRERGETQYF,TGTGCCAGCAGTTTAAGGCGGGAGCGGGGTGAGACCCAGTACTTC
TRBV7-9,TRBJ2-1,TRBD2,NA,CATSGTSGRGTYNEQFF,TGTGCCACCTCCGGGACTAGCGGGAGAGGGACCTACAATGAGCAGTTCTTC
TRBV9,TRBJ2-5,TRBD2,NA,CASSVWGTSGRETQYF,TGTGCCAGCAGCGTTTGGGGGACTAGCGGGAGAGAGACCCAGTACTTC
TRBV27,TRBJ1-2,NA,few,CASRSPRQSNYGYTF,TGTGCCAGCCGCTCACCCCGACAGAGTAACTATGGCTACACCTTC
TRBV2,TRBJ2-6,NA,NA,CASSTLGGISGANVLTF,TGTGCCAGCAGTACCCTTGGAGGGATCTCTGGGGCCAACGTCCTGACTTTC
TRBV9,TRBJ2-3,TRBD2,NA,CASSVGGSGYTDTQYF,TGTGCCAGCAGCGTAGGCGGTAGCGGGTACACAGATACGCAGTATTTT